The 4 T cell receptor beta chains below come from one sample, sequenced in a study of beta chain features in type 1 diabetes. Expressed TCRB transcripts were sequenced because the isolated RNA had all been reverse transcribed beforehand. Generated by immunoSEQ multiplex PCR, the TCRdb table keeps only in-frame clones and is missing some. The data show 150,000 to 160,000 clones, 11% seen once. Source material: central memory CD4+ T cells from blood. These receptors were taken from a man younger than 30 in good health.

J is TRBJ2-5 and V is TRBV4-3, with D possibly matching TRBD1 (5 bases). With 1 base removed from V and 3 bases from J, the gap between germline ends came to 12 bases. The CDR3 is made up of 15 amino acids. Germline CDR1 reads LGHNA; CDR2 reads YSLEER. CDR3 DNA sequence: TGCGCCAGCAGCCAAGGCCGACAGAAAAAAGAGACCCAGTACTTC. Translation: CASSQGRQKKETQYF.

This chain connects TRBV6-6 to TRBJ1-1; 7 positions match TRBD1. The CDR3 contains 14 residues. Looked up from germline, CDR1 is MNHNY and CDR2 is SVGAGI (reference sequence). Trimming at V came to 4 bases and at J to 7 bases, leaving 9 bases not matched to a gene. DNA for the CDR3: TGTGCCAGCAGTTCCCGGGACAGCTATTTTGAAGCTTTCTTT. It encodes CASSSRDSYFEAFF.

This clone has only a few counts. The V gene is TRBV6-5, the J gene TRBJ2-7; D possibly corresponds to TRBD1 (6 bases). The length of the CDR3 is 14 residues. Germline values: CDR1 MNHEY, CDR2 SVGAGI. The V end lost 0 bases, the J end lost 5 bases, and 11 bases lay between the germline ends. CDR3 loop: CASSYSQGSDEQYF. As DNA, the CDR3 is TGTGCCAGCAGTTACTCACAGGGATCCGACGAGCAGTACTTC.

This clone was seen repeatedly, ten times or more. The chain uses TRBV7-9 and TRBJ2-7; maybe TRBD2 (5 bases). Germline CDR1 is SEHNR and CDR2 is FQNEAQ (reference sequence). Trimming removed 3 bases from V and 8 bases from J, with 17 bases in between. The CDR3 covers 14 residues. CDR3: CASSFALGVNQQYF. In nucleotides, the CDR3 is TGTGCCAGCAGCTTCGCACTGGGAGTCAATCAGCAGTACTTC. Filled out from reference TRBV7-9 and TRBJ2-7, the complete variable domain reads DTGVSQNPRHKITKRGQNVTFRCDPISEHNRLYWYRQTLGQGPEFLTYFQNEAQLEKSRLLSDRFSAERPKGSFSTLEIQRTEQGDSAMYLCASSFALGVNQQYFGPGTRLTVT.